The text below deals with one TCR beta chain. The antigen remains unidentified. The entry originates in a study of T cell responses to AZD1222 COVID-19 vaccine. Whole-study findings and limits: Donors, mostly white British, included more females; clonal diversity was possibly underestimated. Without day 14 samples, only post-peak T cell repertoires were studied. After two AZD1222 doses, spike-specific TCR breadth and depth rose versus day 0.

The CDR3 contains 14 residues. CDR1 SGHAT and CDR2 FQNNGV come from the germline V gene. J was trimmed by 4 bases and V by 5 bases; bases with no gene match: 8. Libraries were prepared by immunoSEQ multiplex PCR; TCRdb keeps only in-frame clonotypes and omits some of them. The repertoire consists of roughly 100,000 clones, with 90% occurring once and the leading ten covering less than 9.5%. V usage is TRBV11-2 and J usage is TRBJ2-7; 7 bases fit TRBD1. This TCR came from an adult who received the AZD1222 COVID-19 vaccine. Sequenced here: peripheral blood, sampled 28 days after the second AZD1222 dose. The CDR3 sequence is CASSPTGLSYEQYF. In DNA, the CDR3 is TGTGCCAGCAGCCCGACAGGGCTTAGTTACGAGCAGTACTTC.